These 28 T cell receptor beta chains share one sample of origin, sequenced in a study of immune characterization of retroperitoneal liposarcoma. Each CDR3 protein gets one entry after TCRdb re-called the PCR reads with MiXCR. The sample has about 10,000 distinct CDR3 sequences; about 29% are singletons. The sample consisted of tumor tissue. The receptors stem from a male donor with retroperitoneal liposarcoma.

This clonotype is categorized as medium-sized. The CDR3 protein is CASSYSGTGGAYGELAKNIQYF. The CDR3 nucleotides read TGTGCCAGCAGTTACTCAGGGACAGGGGGCGCCTATGGGGAGCTAGCCAAAAACATTCAGTACTTC. The chain couples TRBV6-6 to TRBJ2-4; 12 bases line up with TRBD1. V was clipped by 0 bases and J by 0 bases; unmatched bases: 15. The CDR3 spans 22 residues. Germline V gene data show CDR1 as MNHNY and CDR2 as SVGAGI (reference sequence).

This clonotype has ten or more counts. V and J are TRBV6-1 and TRBJ2-1; D might be TRBD2 (6 bases). The DNA end is a closer match to TRBJ2-7, so the J assignment may be wrong. The germline V gene has CDR1 MNHNS and CDR2 SASEGT. The CDR3 is 16 residues long. The CDR3 loop is CASSEARGDPYNEQYF. DNA for the CDR3: TGTGCCAGCAGTGAAGCGCGCGGGGACCCCTACAATGAGCAGTACTTC.

V is TRBV27 and J is TRBJ2-2; 10 nucleotides align to TRBD2. This CDR3 spans 16 amino acids. Germline values: CDR1 MNHEY, CDR2 SMNVEV (reference sequence). The J segment lost 4 bases and the V segment lost 4 bases, leaving 6 bases of the junction unmatched. The CDR3 nucleotides are TGTGCCAGCAGTTACTCTAGCGGGGGTCCCACCGGGGAGCTGTTTTTT. Translation: CASSYSSGGPTGELFF.

A few counts support this clonotype. This chain uses TRBV6-1 with TRBJ2-1; 7 nucleotides match TRBD1. The trim removed 7 bases at V and 4 bases at J, leaving 4 bases unmatched. The CDR3 extends over 13 amino acids. Germline lookup yields CDR1 MNHNS and CDR2 SASEGT. CDR3 residues: CASTLTGYNEQFF. In nucleotides, the CDR3 is TGTGCCAGCACTCTGACAGGGTACAATGAGCAGTTCTTC.

The J gene is TRBJ2-3, the V gene TRBV6-1; 11 nucleotides line up with TRBD1. V was clipped by 5 bases and J by 7 bases; unmatched bases: 8. This CDR3 contains 15 residues. Germline V CDR1 and CDR2: MNHNS, SASEGT. The CDR3 sequence: CASSPTGQGGYTQYF. The DNA of the CDR3 is TGTGCCAGCAGTCCAACGGGACAGGGGGGATATACGCAGTATTTT.

The chain carries TRBV28 and TRBJ2-1; D unclear. Trimming removed 5 bases at V and 13 bases at J, with 21 bases between. Germline V CDR1 and CDR2: MDHEN, SYDVKM. The CDR3 length is 14 residues. The CDR3 nucleotides read TGTGCCAGCAGTATACAGTATGCCAAAAACATTCAGTTCTTC. Protein: CASSIQYAKNIQFF.

V and J are TRBV12-3 or TRBV12-4 and TRBJ2-7; D gene uncertain. The J call may not be correct, given that the DNA end is closer to TRBJ2-1. The CDR3 is made up of 14 amino acids. Here the CDR3 reads CASSFWTTYNEQFF. The CDR3 DNA reads TGTGCCAGCAGTTTTTGGACCACTTACAATGAGCAGTTCTTC.

The rearrangement joins TRBV7-2 to TRBJ2-1, with D tentatively TRBD1 or TRBD2 (6 bases each). The CDR3 is made up of 16 amino acids. V was shortened by 1 base and J by 6 bases, with 16 bases between the two germline ends. Germline CDR1 and CDR2: SGHTA and FQGNSA. For the CDR3, the DNA is TGTGCCAGCAGCTTAGAGGGAGGCAGGGGAAGCAATGAGCAGTTCTTC. It translates to CASSLEGGRGSNEQFF.

The V call is TRBV12-3 or TRBV12-4, the J call TRBJ2-1, with D perhaps matching TRBD1 (7 bases). This CDR3 spans 15 amino acids. V dropped 5 bases and J dropped 10 bases, with 21 bases sitting between them. CDR3 residues: CASSPGRGVSYEQFF. The CDR3 nucleotides read TGTGCCAGCAGTCCCGGCAGGGGGGTATCCTACGAGCAGTTCTTC.

This clonotype was picked up a small number of times. The V and J genes are TRBV6-1 and TRBJ2-3; 9 nucleotides match TRBD1. CDR1 and CDR2 from the germline V gene are MNHNS and SASEGT. The trim removed 5 bases at V and 5 bases at J, leaving 5 bases unmatched. The CDR3 sequence is 14 residues long. DNA for the CDR3: TGTGCCAGCAGTTCCGGGACAGGGAGAGATACGCAGTATTTT. Residues: CASSSGTGRDTQYF.

The chain employs TRBV6-1 and TRBJ1-1; D unresolved. The V gene's germline CDR1 is MNHNS and CDR2 SASEGT. The CDR3 totals 13 residues. Deletions cut 2 bases from V and 5 bases from J, with 9 bases between. The CDR3, as DNA: TGTGCCAGCAGTGAAAACCCCGTAACTGAAGCTTTCTTT. Translating gives CASSENPVTEAFF.

This clonotype occurred many times. This sequence joins TRBV6-1 and TRBJ2-5; D ambiguous. The CDR3 contains 13 residues. Trimming removed 1 base from V and 1 base from J, with 4 bases in between. CDR1 and CDR2 from the germline V gene are MNHNS and SASEGT. CDR3 protein: CASSEGVQETQYF. The DNA for the CDR3 is TGTGCCAGCAGTGAAGGGGTCCAAGAGACCCAGTACTTC.

This clonotype qualifies as medium-sized. This chain links TRBV7-2 with TRBJ2-1; 12 nucleotides match TRBD2. The J call is doubtful: the DNA matches TRBJ2-7 better. The germline V gene encodes CDR1 SGHTA and CDR2 FQGNSA. CDR3 size: 15 residues. This CDR3 is CASSPSSGRAYEQYF. CDR3 bases: TGTGCCAGCAGCCCATCTAGCGGGAGGGCCTACGAGCAGTACTTC.

The chain uses TRBV6-8 and TRBJ1-2; 7 bases are a match to TRBD1. The J segment lost 1 base and the V segment lost 5 bases, leaving 7 bases of the junction unmatched. Germline lookup yields CDR1 MNHGY and CDR2 SAAAGT. CDR3 size: 15 residues. The CDR3 DNA follows: TGTGCCAGCAGTCCCCGGGACAGCCGTAACTATGGCTACACCTTC. It specifies CASSPRDSRNYGYTF.

The chain joins TRBV12-3 or TRBV12-4 to TRBJ2-4; 7 bases are a match to TRBD1. Matching the DNA end better, TRBJ2-5 makes the J call doubtful. This CDR3 contains 16 residues. DNA for the CDR3: TGTGCCAGCAGCATAAACCGGGGCAGGGGGATTCAGACCCAGTACTTC. Amino acid sequence: CASSINRGRGIQTQYF.

In its sample, this clonotype was seen once. The CDR3 DNA is TGTGCCAGCAGCTCTAGTGGTCCCGGGGAGCTGTTTTTT. Its protein is CASSSSGPGELFF. The chain recombines TRBV7-2 with TRBJ2-2, with D hard to call. Trimming shortened V by 4 bases and J by 6 bases, and 9 bases separated the two germline ends. The CDR3 has 13 amino acids. Germline V gene data show CDR1 as SGHTA and CDR2 as FQGNSA.

V gene TRBV25-1 combines with J gene TRBJ2-5; the D call may be TRBD1 or TRBD2 (5 bases each). The CDR3 has 13 residues. Germline CDR1 and CDR2: MGHDK and SYGVNS. Trimming took 2 bases from V and 5 from J, leaving 9 bases between them. CDR3 coding DNA: TGTGCCAGCAGTGAACCCGGGGCGGAGACCCAGTACTTC. This codes for CASSEPGAETQYF.

This chain joins TRBV24-1 and TRBJ2-4; D call uncertain. The J call is doubtful: the DNA matches TRBJ2-5 better. Germline CDR1 is KGHDR and CDR2 is SFDVKD. The CDR3 consists of 15 residues. In nucleotides, the CDR3 is TGTGCCACCAGTGACCTCGACCCCATCGGGGAGACCCAGTACTTC. Translating it yields CATSDLDPIGETQYF.

This clonotype was counted only a few times. V is TRBV6-1 and J is TRBJ1-3, with D possibly TRBD1 on 5 matching bases. The germline CDR1 and CDR2 sequences are MNHNS and SASEGT. The CDR3 runs 14 residues. Trimming took off 8 bases at V and 0 bases at J, with 11 bases between the two ends. The CDR3 DNA sequence: TGTGCCAGCGGCACAGGATCCTCTGGAAACACCATATATTTT. This gives the protein CASGTGSSGNTIYF.

There are many counts of this clonotype. V is TRBV7-2 and J is TRBJ2-3, with 10 nucleotides matching TRBD2. With 0 bases clipped from V and 4 bases from J, the junction kept 4 bases outside the gene matches. Germline V gene sequence: CDR1 SGHTA, CDR2 FQGNSA. The CDR3 consists of 16 residues. The CDR3 region is CASSLAPAGGPDTQYF. The CDR3 DNA is TGTGCCAGCAGCTTAGCCCCAGCGGGGGGGCCAGATACGCAGTATTTT.

This clonotype was observed at least ten times. The chain uses TRBV6-1 and TRBJ2-1; D remains unclear. The CDR3 extends over 12 amino acids. CDR1 is MNHNS and CDR2 is SASEGT in the germline V gene. Trimming removed 8 bases from V and 5 bases from J, with 10 bases in between. This CDR3 is CASQTVNNEQFF. DNA for the CDR3: TGTGCCAGCCAGACGGTTAACAATGAGCAGTTCTTC.

This clonotype is labeled medium-sized. This chain uses TRBV6-1 with TRBJ2-3; TRBD2 is a possible D gene (5 bases). Germline CDR1 and CDR2: MNHNS and SASEGT. There are 14 residues in the CDR3. The V and J ends lost 5 bases and 3 bases respectively, with 12 bases between them. The CDR3: CASSTSRGTDTQYF. CDR3 nucleotide sequence: TGTGCCAGCAGTACCTCACGGGGAACAGATACGCAGTATTTT.

By sample fraction, this clonotype is medium-sized (0.01 to 0.1%). V usage is TRBV6-1 and J usage is TRBJ2-1; D perhaps matches TRBD2 (5 bases). The DNA end lines up better with TRBJ2-7; the J call may be wrong. In germline, CDR1 is MNHNS, CDR2 SASEGT. This CDR3 has 15 residues. This CDR3 is CASSLPHGMTYEQYF. DNA of the CDR3: TGTGCCAGCAGTCTTCCCCACGGGATGACCTACGAGCAGTACTTC.

Only a few counts were recorded for this clonotype. V is TRBV6-1 and J is TRBJ2-5, with D maybe TRBD1 (5 bases). V gave up 6 bases and J gave up 5 bases, with 10 bases separating them. The V gene's germline CDR1 is MNHNS and CDR2 SASEGT. CDR3 length: 12 amino acids. Here the CDR3 reads CASSQGIETQYF. As DNA, the CDR3 is TGTGCCAGCAGCCAGGGTATCGAGACCCAGTACTTC.

The gene calls are TRBV25-1 and TRBJ2-5; D unclear. The CDR3 is 13 amino acids. With 5 bases removed from V and 5 bases from J, the gap between germline ends came to 12 bases. Per the germline V gene, CDR1 is MGHDK and CDR2 is SYGVNS. The CDR3 DNA follows: TGTGCCAGCAGTTCTAGGTTGCGGGAGACCCAGTACTTC. This gives the protein CASSSRLRETQYF.

The V call is TRBV11-2, the J call TRBJ2-1, with a possible D match to TRBD1 (7 bases). Trimming shortened V by 4 bases and J by 10 bases, and 20 bases separated the two germline ends. CDR3 length equals 15 residues. Per germline, CDR1 SGHAT and CDR2 FQNNGV. The CDR3: CASSSAGQSRSEQFF. CDR3 sequence (DNA): TGTGCCAGCAGCTCCGCGGGACAGTCGCGAAGCGAGCAGTTCTTC.

The rearrangement uses TRBV6-6 and TRBJ2-5; D uncertain. CDR1 MNHNY and CDR2 SVGAGI come from the germline V gene (reference sequence). Trimming removed 1 base at V and 2 bases at J, with 2 bases between. This CDR3 contains 12 residues. The CDR3 sequence is CASSYLQETQYF. CDR3 DNA: TGTGCCAGCAGTTACTTACAAGAGACCCAGTACTTC.

The chain has TRBV7-2 and TRBJ2-1; D is unclear. CDR1 is SGHTA, CDR2 FQGNSA, per germline. This CDR3 comprises 14 residues. V was clipped by 5 bases and J by 10 bases, with 18 bases between them. CDR3 protein: CASSARTAGYEQFF. CDR3 coding DNA: TGTGCCAGCAGCGCCCGAACGGCTGGCTACGAGCAGTTCTTC.